A single sample is the source of the 5 T cell receptor beta chains below, sequenced in a study of blood T cell repertoires in COVID-19. This table comes from immunoSEQ multiplex PCR, and its TCRdb copy is limited to in-frame clones, with some not included. In the table there are some 320,000 clones, roughly nine tenths of which are singletons. Input material: PBMCs or T cells enriched from blood (not recorded which). These receptors were taken from a man in his 60s who had recovered from COVID-19.

The V and J genes are TRBV6-2 or TRBV6-3 and TRBJ2-7; tentative D call: TRBD2 (5 bases). The ends were cut back, 5 bases at V and 6 bases at J, with 14 bases in the middle. Germline CDR1 reads MNHEY; CDR2 reads SVGEGT. CDR3 size: 13 residues. The CDR3 sequence: CASSPRFEGEQYF. DNA of the CDR3: TGTGCCAGCAGTCCACGCTTCGAGGGCGAGCAGTACTTC.

The chain couples TRBV7-9 to TRBJ1-5, with TRBD1 identical over 7 bases. In germline, CDR1 is SEHNR, CDR2 FQNEAQ (reference sequence). This CDR3 has 15 residues. V gave up 6 bases and J gave up 0 bases; unmatched junction bases: 5. CDR3 region: CASSSGTDSNQPQHF. The DNA of the CDR3 is TGTGCCAGCAGTTCCGGGACAGATAGCAATCAGCCCCAGCATTTT.

The rearrangement joins TRBV7-6 to TRBJ2-1; 9 bases fit TRBD1. CDR3 length equals 15 residues. V shed 1 base and J 6 bases; nucleotides not matched to a gene: 4. Germline V gives CDR1 SGHVS, CDR2 FNYEAQ. The CDR3 bases are TGTGCCAGCAGCTTAGAGGACAGGGGCCCCAATGAGCAGTTCTTC. This gives the protein CASSLEDRGPNEQFF.

The genes are TRBV19 and TRBJ1-2; TRBD1 matches at 9 bases. The germline gives CDR1 LNHDA, CDR2 SQIVND (reference sequence). CDR3 length: 15 amino acids. V dropped 7 bases and J dropped 6; count of bases not matched to a gene: 12. The DNA of the CDR3 is TGTGCCAGTATCCCCTCCTCGGGACAGGGAAATGGCTACACCTTC. This codes for CASIPSSGQGNGYTF.

In its sample, this clone was seen once. V is TRBV5-5 and J is TRBJ1-4, with D possibly TRBD1 on 6 matching bases. Germline V CDR1 and CDR2: SGHKS, YYEKEE (reference sequence). V lost 5 bases and J 8 bases, leaving 16 bases between the germline ends. CDR3 size: 14 residues. CDR3: CASSPGTFSEKLFF. The CDR3 nucleotides read TGTGCCAGCAGTCCTGGGACATTTTCCGAAAAACTGTTTTTT.